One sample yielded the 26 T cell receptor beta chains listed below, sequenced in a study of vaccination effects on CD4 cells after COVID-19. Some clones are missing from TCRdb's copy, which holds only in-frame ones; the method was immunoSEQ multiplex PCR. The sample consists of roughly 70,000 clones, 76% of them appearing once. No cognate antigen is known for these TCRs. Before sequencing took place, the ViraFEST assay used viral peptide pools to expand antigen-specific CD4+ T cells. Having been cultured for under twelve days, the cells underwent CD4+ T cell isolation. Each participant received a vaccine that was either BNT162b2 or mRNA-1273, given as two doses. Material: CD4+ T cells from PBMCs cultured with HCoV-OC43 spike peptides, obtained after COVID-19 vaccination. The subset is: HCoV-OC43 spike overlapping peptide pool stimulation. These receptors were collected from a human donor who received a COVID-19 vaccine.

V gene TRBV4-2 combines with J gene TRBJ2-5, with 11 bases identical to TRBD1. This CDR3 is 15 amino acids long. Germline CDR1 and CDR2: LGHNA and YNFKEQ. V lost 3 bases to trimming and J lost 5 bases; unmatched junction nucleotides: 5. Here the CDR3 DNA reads TGTGCCAGCAGCCACTGGACAGGGGGCGCGGAGACCCAGTACTTC. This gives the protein CASSHWTGGAETQYF.

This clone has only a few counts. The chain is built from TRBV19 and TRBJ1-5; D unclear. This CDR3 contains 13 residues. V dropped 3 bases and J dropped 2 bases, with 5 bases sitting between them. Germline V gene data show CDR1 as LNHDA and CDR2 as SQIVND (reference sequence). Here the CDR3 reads CASSIGRNQPQHF. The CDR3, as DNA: TGTGCCAGTAGTATTGGTCGCAATCAGCCCCAGCATTTT.

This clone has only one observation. CDR3 DNA sequence: TGTGCCAGCAGTTACAGGGAGCCCCACAGGGATGGCTACACCTTC. It translates to CASSYREPHRDGYTF. The rearrangement uses TRBV6-2 or TRBV6-3 and TRBJ1-2; possible D gene TRBD1, 6 bases. Trimming pared 2 bases from V and 6 bases from J, leaving 16 bases between. This CDR3 has 15 residues. The germline CDR1 and CDR2 sequences are MNHEY and SVGEGT.

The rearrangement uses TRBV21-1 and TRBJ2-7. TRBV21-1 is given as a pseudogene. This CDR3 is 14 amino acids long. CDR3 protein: CASSKPAGSYEQYV. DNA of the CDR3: TGTGCCAGCAGCAAACCGGCCGGTTCCTACGAGCAGTACGTC.

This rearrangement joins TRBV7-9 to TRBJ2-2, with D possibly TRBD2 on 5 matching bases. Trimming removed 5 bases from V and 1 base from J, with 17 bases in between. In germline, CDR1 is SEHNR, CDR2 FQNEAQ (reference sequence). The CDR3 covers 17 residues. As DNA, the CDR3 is TGTGCCAGCAGCCGGAAAGGACTTCCGCAGAACACCGGGGAGCTGTTTTTT. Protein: CASSRKGLPQNTGELFF. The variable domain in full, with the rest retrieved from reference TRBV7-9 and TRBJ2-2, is DTGVSQNPRHKITKRGQNVTFRCDPISEHNRLYWYRQTLGQGPEFLTYFQNEAQLEKSRLLSDRFSAERPKGSFSTLEIQRTEQGDSAMYLCASSRKGLPQNTGELFFGEGSRLTVL.

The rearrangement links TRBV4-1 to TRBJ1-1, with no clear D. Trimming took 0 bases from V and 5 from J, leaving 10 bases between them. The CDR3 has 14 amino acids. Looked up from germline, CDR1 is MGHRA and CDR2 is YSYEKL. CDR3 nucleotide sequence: TGCGCCAGCAGCCAAGAAACCTTTAGGACTGAAGCTTTCTTT. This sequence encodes CASSQETFRTEAFF.

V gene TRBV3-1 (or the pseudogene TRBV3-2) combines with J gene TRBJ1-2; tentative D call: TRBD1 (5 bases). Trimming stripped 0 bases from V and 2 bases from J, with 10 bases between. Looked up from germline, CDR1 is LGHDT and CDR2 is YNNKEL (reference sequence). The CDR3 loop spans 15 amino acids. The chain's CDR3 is CASSQDQGRNYGYTF. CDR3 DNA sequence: TGTGCCAGCAGCCAAGATCAGGGACGCAACTATGGCTACACCTTC.

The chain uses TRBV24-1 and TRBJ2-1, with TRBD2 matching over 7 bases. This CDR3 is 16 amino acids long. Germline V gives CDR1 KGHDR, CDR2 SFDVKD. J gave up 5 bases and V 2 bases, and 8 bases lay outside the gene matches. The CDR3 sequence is CATSDSLSGGNNEQFF. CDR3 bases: TGTGCCACCAGTGATTCACTGTCGGGGGGAAACAATGAGCAGTTCTTC.

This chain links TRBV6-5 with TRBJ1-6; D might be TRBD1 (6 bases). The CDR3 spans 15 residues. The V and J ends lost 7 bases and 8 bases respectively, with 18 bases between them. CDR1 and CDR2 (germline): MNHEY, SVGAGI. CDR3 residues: CASILDPRGHSPLHF. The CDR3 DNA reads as TGTGCCAGCATCCTAGATCCACGGGGGCATTCACCCCTCCACTTT.

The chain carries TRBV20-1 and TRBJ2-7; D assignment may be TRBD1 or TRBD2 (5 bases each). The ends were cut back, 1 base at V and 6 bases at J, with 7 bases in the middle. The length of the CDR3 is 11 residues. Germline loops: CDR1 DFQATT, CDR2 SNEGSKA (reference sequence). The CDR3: CSARGDREQYV. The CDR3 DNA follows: TGCAGTGCTAGAGGGGACCGCGAGCAGTACGTC.

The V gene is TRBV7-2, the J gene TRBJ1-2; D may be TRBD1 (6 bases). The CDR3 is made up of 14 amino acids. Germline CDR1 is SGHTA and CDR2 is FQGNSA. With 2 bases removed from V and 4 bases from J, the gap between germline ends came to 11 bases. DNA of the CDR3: TGTGCCAGCAGCTTACCCGGACAGAGCTATGGCTACACCTTC. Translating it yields CASSLPGQSYGYTF.

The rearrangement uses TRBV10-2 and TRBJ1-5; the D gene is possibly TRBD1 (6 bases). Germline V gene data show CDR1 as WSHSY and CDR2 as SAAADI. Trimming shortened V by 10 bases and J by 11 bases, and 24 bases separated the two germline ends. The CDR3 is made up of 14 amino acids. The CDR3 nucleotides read TGCGCCACCGCGGAACAGGGACGGCCGGCGACCCAGCATTTT. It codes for CATAEQGRPATQHF.

The CDR3 DNA is TGTGCCAGCAGCTTACAAGACACAGATACGCAGTATTTT. Residues: CASSLQDTDTQYF. The chain recombines TRBV7-2 with TRBJ2-3; no reliable D call. Looked up from germline, CDR1 is SGHTA and CDR2 is FQGNSA. CDR3 length: 13 residues. Trimming shortened V by 2 bases and J by 2 bases, and 5 bases separated the two germline ends. Drawing the rest from reference TRBV7-2 and TRBJ2-3, the complete variable domain is GAGVSQSPSNKVTEKGKDVELRCDPISGHTALYWYRQSLGQGLEFLIYFQGNSAPDKSGLPSDRFSAERTGGSVSTLTIQRTQQEDSAVYLCASSLQDTDTQYFGPGTRLTVL.

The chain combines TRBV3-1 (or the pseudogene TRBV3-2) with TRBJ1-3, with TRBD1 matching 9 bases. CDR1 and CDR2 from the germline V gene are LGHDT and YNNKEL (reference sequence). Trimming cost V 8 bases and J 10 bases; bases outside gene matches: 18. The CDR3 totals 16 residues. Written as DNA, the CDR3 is TGTGCCAGCGGCCCCTTTTTAACTCCGGGACAGGGAACCATATATTTT. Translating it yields CASGPFLTPGQGTIYF.

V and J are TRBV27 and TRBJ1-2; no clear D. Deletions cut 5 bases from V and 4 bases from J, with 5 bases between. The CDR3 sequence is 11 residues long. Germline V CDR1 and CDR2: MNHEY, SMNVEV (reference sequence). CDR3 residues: CASSPRYGYTF. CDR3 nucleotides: TGTGCCAGCAGTCCGCGCTATGGCTACACCTTC.

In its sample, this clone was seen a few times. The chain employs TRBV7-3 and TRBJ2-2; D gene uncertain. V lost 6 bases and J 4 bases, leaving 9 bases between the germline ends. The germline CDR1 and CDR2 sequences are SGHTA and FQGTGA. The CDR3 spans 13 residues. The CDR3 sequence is CASSSDGTGELFF. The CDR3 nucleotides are TGTGCCAGCAGTTCGGACGGCACCGGGGAGCTGTTTTTT.

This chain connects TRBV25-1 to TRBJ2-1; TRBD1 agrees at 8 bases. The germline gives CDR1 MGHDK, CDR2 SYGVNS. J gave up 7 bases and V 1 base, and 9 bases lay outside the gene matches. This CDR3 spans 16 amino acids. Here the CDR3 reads CASSESSGGGWNEQFF. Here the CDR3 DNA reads TGTGCCAGCAGTGAATCGTCAGGGGGCGGTTGGAATGAGCAGTTCTTC.

The CDR3 DNA sequence: TGTGCCAGCTCAAACTTACAGAGCTACAATGAGCAGTTCTTC. Residues: CASSNLQSYNEQFF. The chain recombines TRBV18 with TRBJ2-1; no reliable D call. The CDR3 is 14 amino acids. V lost 5 bases to trimming and J lost 3 bases, with 11 bases between them. Germline V lookup: CDR1 KGHSH, CDR2 LQKENI.

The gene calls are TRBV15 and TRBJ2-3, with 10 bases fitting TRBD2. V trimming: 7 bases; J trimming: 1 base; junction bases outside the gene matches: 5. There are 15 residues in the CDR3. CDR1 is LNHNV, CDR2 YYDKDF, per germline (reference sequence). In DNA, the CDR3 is TGTGCCACCAAACCCGGACTAGCGGGCACAGATACGCAGTATTTT. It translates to CATKPGLAGTDTQYF.

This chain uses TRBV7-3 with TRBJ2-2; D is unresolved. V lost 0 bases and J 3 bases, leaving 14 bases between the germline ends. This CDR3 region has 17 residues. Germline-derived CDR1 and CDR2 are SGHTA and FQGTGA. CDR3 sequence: CASSLTLWGSHTGELFF. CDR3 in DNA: TGTGCCAGCAGCTTAACGCTGTGGGGTTCCCACACCGGGGAGCTGTTTTTT.

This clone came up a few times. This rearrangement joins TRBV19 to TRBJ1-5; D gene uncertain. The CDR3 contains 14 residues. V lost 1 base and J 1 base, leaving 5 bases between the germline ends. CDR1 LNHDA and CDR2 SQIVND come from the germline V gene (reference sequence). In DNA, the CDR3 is TGTGCCAGTAGTATAGGCGTGAGCAATCAGCCCCAGCATTTT. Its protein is CASSIGVSNQPQHF.

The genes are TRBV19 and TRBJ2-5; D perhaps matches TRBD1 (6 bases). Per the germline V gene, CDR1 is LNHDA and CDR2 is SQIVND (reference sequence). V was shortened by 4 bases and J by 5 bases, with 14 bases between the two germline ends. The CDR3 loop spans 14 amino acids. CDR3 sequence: CASSSLQGAETQYF. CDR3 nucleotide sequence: TGTGCCAGTAGTAGTTTACAGGGAGCCGAGACCCAGTACTTC.

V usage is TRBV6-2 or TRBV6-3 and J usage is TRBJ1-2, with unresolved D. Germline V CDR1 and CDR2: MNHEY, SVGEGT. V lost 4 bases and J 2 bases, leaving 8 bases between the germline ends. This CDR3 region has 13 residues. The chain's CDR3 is CASSFMANYGYTF. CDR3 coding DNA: TGTGCCAGCAGTTTTATGGCAAACTATGGCTACACCTTC.

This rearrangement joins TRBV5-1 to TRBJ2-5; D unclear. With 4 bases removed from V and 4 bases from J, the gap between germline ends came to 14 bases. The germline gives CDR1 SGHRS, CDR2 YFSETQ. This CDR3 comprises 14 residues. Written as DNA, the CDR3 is TGCGCCAGCAGCATCTCTTCGAGTACAGAGACCCAGTACTTC. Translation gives CASSISSSTETQYF.

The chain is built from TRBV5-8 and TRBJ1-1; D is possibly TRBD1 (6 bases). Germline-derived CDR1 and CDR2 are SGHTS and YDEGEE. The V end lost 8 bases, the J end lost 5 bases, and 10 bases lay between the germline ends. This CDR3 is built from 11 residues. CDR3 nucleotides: TGTGCCAGTCCAGGGGATACTGAAGCTTTCTTT. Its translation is CASPGDTEAFF.

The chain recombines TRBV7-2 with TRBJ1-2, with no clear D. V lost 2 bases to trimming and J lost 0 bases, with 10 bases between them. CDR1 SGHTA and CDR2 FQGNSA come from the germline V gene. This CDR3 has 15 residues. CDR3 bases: TGTGCCAGCAGCTTAAGGGTCAGATCTAACTATGGCTACACCTTC. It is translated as CASSLRVRSNYGYTF. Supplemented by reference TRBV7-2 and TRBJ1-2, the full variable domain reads GAGVSQSPSNKVTEKGKDVELRCDPISGHTALYWYRQSLGQGLEFLIYFQGNSAPDKSGLPSDRFSAERTGGSVSTLTIQRTQQEDSAVYLCASSLRVRSNYGYTFGSGTRLTVV.